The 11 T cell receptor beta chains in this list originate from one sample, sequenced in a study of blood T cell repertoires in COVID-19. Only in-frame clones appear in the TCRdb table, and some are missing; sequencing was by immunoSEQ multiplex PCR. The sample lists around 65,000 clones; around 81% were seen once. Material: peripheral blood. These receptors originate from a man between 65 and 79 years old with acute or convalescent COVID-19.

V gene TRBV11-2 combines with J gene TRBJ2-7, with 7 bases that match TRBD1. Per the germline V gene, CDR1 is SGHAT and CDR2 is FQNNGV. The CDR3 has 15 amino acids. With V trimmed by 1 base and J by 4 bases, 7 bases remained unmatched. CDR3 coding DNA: TGTGCCAGCAGCTTAGGTCCAGGGGGAATATACGAGCAGTACTTC. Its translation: CASSLGPGGIYEQYF.

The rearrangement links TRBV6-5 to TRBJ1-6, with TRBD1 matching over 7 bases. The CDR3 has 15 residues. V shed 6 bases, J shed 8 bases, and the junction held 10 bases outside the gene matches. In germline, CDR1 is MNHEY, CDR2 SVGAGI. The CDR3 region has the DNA TGTGCCAGCAGAGTAACGAGCGACAGGGATTCACCCCTCCACTTT. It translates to CASRVTSDRDSPLHF.

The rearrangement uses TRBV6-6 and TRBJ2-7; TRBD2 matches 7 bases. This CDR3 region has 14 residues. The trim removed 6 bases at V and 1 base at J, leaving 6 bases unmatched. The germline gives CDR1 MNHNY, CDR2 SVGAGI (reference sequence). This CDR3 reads CASSRDYISYEQYF. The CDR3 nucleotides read TGTGCCAGCAGCCGGGACTATATATCCTACGAGCAGTACTTC.

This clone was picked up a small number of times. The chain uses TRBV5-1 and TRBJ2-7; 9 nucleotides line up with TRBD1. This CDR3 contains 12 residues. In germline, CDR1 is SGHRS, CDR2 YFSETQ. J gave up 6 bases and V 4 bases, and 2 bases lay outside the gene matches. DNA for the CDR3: TGCGCCAGCAGCCTGGACAGGGGCGAGCAGTACTTC. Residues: CASSLDRGEQYF.

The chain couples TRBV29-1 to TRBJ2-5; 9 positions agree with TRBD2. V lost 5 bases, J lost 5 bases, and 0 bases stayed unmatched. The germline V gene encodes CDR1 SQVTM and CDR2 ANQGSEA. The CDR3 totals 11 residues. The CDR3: CSVSGGETQYF. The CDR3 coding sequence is TGCAGCGTTAGCGGGGGGGAGACCCAGTACTTC.

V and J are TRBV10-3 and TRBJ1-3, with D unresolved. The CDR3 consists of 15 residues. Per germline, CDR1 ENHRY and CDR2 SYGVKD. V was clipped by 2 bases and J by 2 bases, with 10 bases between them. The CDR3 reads CAISETDGAGNTIYF. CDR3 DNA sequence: TGTGCCATCAGTGAGACTGACGGGGCTGGAAACACCATATATTTT.

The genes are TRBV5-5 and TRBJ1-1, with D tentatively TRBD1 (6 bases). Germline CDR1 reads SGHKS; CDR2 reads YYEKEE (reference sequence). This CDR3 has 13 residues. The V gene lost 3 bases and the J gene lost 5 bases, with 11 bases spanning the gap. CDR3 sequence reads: CASSSGHETEAFF. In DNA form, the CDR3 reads TGTGCCAGCAGCTCGGGACATGAGACTGAAGCTTTCTTT.

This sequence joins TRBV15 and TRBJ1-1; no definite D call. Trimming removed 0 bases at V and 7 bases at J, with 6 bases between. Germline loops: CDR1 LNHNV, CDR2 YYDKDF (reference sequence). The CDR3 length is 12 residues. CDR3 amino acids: CATSRELREAFF. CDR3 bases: TGTGCCACCAGCAGAGAACTACGTGAAGCTTTCTTT.

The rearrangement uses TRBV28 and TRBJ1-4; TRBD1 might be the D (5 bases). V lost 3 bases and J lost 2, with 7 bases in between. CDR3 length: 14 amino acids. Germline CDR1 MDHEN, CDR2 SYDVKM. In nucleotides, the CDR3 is TGTGCCAGCAGTTTCGGGGGGACTAATGAAAAACTGTTTTTT. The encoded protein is CASSFGGTNEKLFF.

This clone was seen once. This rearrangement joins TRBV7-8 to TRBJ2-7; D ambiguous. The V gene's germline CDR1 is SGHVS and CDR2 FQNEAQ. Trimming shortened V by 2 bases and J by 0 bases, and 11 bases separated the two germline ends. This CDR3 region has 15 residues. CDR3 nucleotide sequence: TGTGCCAGCAGCTTATTTTCAGGATCCTCCTACGAGCAGTACTTC. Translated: CASSLFSGSSYEQYF. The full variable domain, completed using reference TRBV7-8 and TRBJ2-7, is GAGVSQSPRYKVAKRGQDVALRCDPISGHVSLFWYQQALGQGPEFLTYFQNEAQLDKSGLPSDRFFAERPEGSVSTLKIQRTQQEDSAVYLCASSLFSGSSYEQYFGPGTRLTVT.

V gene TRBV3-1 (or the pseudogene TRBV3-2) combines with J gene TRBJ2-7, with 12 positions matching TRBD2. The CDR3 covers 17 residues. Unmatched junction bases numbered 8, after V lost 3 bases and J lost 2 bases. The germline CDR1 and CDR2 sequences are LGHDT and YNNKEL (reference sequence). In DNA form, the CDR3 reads TGTGCCAGCAGCCAGGCTAGCGGGGGGGCGTGGGCCTACGAGCAGTACTTC. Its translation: CASSQASGGAWAYEQYF.